One sample yielded the 25 T cell receptor beta chains listed below, sequenced in a study of T cell changes during pregnancy in multiple sclerosis. Only in-frame clones appear in the TCRdb table, and some are missing; sequencing was by immunoSEQ multiplex PCR. The table has about 77,000 clones, approximately 90% seen once. This specimen consisted of peripheral blood, obtained before pregnancy. These receptors came from a female donor with multiple sclerosis, enrolled in a pregnancy study.

This chain links TRBV7-9 with TRBJ1-1; 11 positions match TRBD1. With V trimmed by 1 base and J by 2 bases, 9 bases remained unmatched. Germline-derived CDR1 and CDR2 are SEHNR and FQNEAQ (reference sequence). This CDR3 contains 18 residues. CDR3 DNA: TGTGCCAGCAGCTTAGTTCCGGGACAGGGGGGAACCAACACTGAAGCTTTCTTT. It codes for CASSLVPGQGGTNTEAFF.

The chain employs TRBV6-7 and TRBJ2-5; D call uncertain. TRBV6-7 is given ORF status, its function remaining uncertain. Between the trimmed V and J ends, which lost 6 bases and 0 bases, there was a span of 2 bases. This CDR3 is 11 amino acids long. CDR3 nucleotides: TGTGCCAGCAGCGACCAAGAGACCCAGTACTTC. Translation gives CASSDQETQYF.

This chain links TRBV2 with TRBJ1-1; D might be TRBD1 (5 bases). CDR1 and CDR2 (germline): SNHLY, FYNNEI. Trimming shortened V by 6 bases and J by 1 base, and 12 bases separated the two germline ends. There are 14 residues in the CDR3. CDR3 sequence (DNA): TGTGCCAGCAGGGCACAGGACCCGAACACTGAAGCTTTCTTT. It specifies CASRAQDPNTEAFF.

The chain links TRBV4-3 to TRBJ1-6; 9 bases are a match to TRBD1. CDR1 LGHNA and CDR2 YSLEER come from the germline V gene. This CDR3 spans 16 amino acids. Trimming cost V 0 bases and J 9 bases; bases outside gene matches: 6. The CDR3 region has the DNA TGCGCCAGCAGCCAAGACGCAACAGGGGGCGGTTCACCCCTCCACTTT. Its protein product is CASSQDATGGGSPLHF.

This chain joins TRBV19 and TRBJ1-5, with D perhaps TRBD1 (6 bases). There are 17 residues in the CDR3. Per the germline V gene, CDR1 is LNHDA and CDR2 is SQIVND (reference sequence). V gave up 1 base and J gave up 3 bases, with 16 bases separating them. The CDR3 DNA follows: TGTGCCAGTAGTATAGGTTACGGGAACAGGGACAATCAGCCCCAGCATTTT. Translated, it gives CASSIGYGNRDNQPQHF.

V is TRBV18 and J is TRBJ1-1; 11 bases fit TRBD1. There are 14 residues in the CDR3. Germline CDR1 and CDR2: KGHSH and LQKENI. Trimming removed 5 bases from V and 6 bases from J; junction bases left unmatched: 5. CDR3 coding DNA: TGTGCCAGCTCAGAGGGACAGGGGGTCTCTGAAGCTTTCTTT. This codes for CASSEGQGVSEAFF.

The chain combines TRBV30 with TRBJ1-6; no firm D call. Trimming pared 4 bases from V and 8 bases from J, leaving 12 bases between. Per the germline V gene, CDR1 is GTSNPN and CDR2 is SVGIG (reference sequence). The CDR3 is 13 residues long. The CDR3, as DNA: TGTGCCTGGAAGCGGACCCCCGATTCACCCCTCCACTTT. This encodes CAWKRTPDSPLHF.

The CDR3 protein is CASSLARGKLFF. CDR3 nucleotides: TGTGCCAGCAGCTTAGCTCGGGGAAAACTGTTTTTT. The V and J genes are TRBV7-6 and TRBJ1-4; D uncertain. Germline V lookup: CDR1 SGHVS, CDR2 FNYEAQ. With 0 bases removed from V and 10 bases from J, the gap between germline ends came to 6 bases. This CDR3 has 12 residues.

The chain recombines TRBV2 with TRBJ2-5, with a tentative D call TRBD2 (6 bases). V lost 6 bases and J 1 base, leaving 12 bases between the germline ends. Germline values: CDR1 SNHLY, CDR2 FYNNEI. There are 14 residues in the CDR3. In nucleotides, the CDR3 is TGTGCCAGCAGGGGACGGGACTTCCAAGAGACCCAGTACTTC. Translation gives CASRGRDFQETQYF.

The rearrangement links TRBV10-3 to TRBJ1-4; D is possibly TRBD1 (6 bases). Germline V gene sequence: CDR1 ENHRY, CDR2 SYGVKD. Trimming took off 8 bases at V and 3 bases at J, with 10 bases between the two ends. The CDR3 is 13 amino acids. The CDR3 DNA follows: TGTGCCATCCGACAGGCGGCTAATGAAAAACTGTTTTTT. Translated, it gives CAIRQAANEKLFF.

On this clone: One end of the junction is discordant with germline, which a read error may explain. The CDR3, as DNA: TGTGCCAGCATTGAAGACGGGACTTCCTCCTACGAGCAGTACTTC. It codes for CASIEDGTSSYEQYF. The chain uses TRBV6-1 and TRBJ2-7; D may be TRBD2 (6 bases). The CDR3 covers 15 residues. CDR1 is MNHNS and CDR2 is SASEGT in the germline V gene.

The V call is TRBV30, the J call TRBJ2-7, with 7 nucleotides matching TRBD1. Germline trimming cut 1 base from V and 3 bases from J; bases unmatched to any gene: 12. Germline CDR1 GTSNPN, CDR2 SVGIG (reference sequence). CDR3 length equals 16 residues. The CDR3 nucleotides read TGTGCCTGGAGTGGACAATTCGACAGGGAATTCTACGAGCAGTACTTC. Translation gives CAWSGQFDREFYEQYF.

The chain uses TRBV28 and TRBJ1-5; TRBD1 matches at 7 bases. CDR1 and CDR2 from the germline V gene are MDHEN and SYDVKM. CDR3 length: 15 amino acids. Trimming removed 8 bases from V and 6 bases from J; junction bases left unmatched: 13. CDR3: CASGDLDRMGQPQHF. For the CDR3, the DNA is TGTGCCAGCGGCGACCTGGACAGGATGGGTCAGCCCCAGCATTTT.

The V gene is TRBV18, the J gene TRBJ1-1; TRBD1 agrees at 7 bases. Germline values: CDR1 KGHSH, CDR2 LQKENI. Trimming cost V 6 bases and J 4 bases; bases outside gene matches: 5. This CDR3 comprises 13 residues. The CDR3 region has the DNA TGTGCCAGCTCGTCGACAGGGACCACTGAAGCTTTCTTT. It is translated as CASSSTGTTEAFF.

The chain employs TRBV15 and TRBJ2-3; D unclear. The CDR3 runs to 12 residues. The germline gives CDR1 LNHNV, CDR2 YYDKDF (reference sequence). V was shortened by 5 bases and J by 4 bases, with 7 bases between the two germline ends. The CDR3 sequence is CATSRLADTQYF. DNA of the CDR3: TGTGCCACCAGCCGGCTAGCAGATACGCAGTATTTT.

In its sample, this clone was seen once. The rearrangement joins TRBV9 to TRBJ2-7, with a possible D match to TRBD2 (5 bases). This CDR3 comprises 15 residues. Germline-derived CDR1 and CDR2 are SGDLS and YYNGEE. The V gene lost 0 bases and the J gene lost 0 bases, with 10 bases spanning the gap. The CDR3 bases are TGTGCCAGCAGCGTAGGAGGGAATCCCTCCTACGAGCAGTACTTC. Amino acids: CASSVGGNPSYEQYF.

The chain employs TRBV4-1 and TRBJ2-1; D unclear. This CDR3 is built from 16 residues. From germline, CDR1 is MGHRA and CDR2 YSYEKL. Trimming left V 1 base short and J 10 bases short, with 20 bases between. Written as DNA, the CDR3 is TGCGCCAGCAGCCAAGGATTCGGCGGTCGTAGAGAGGAGCAGTTCTTC. This encodes CASSQGFGGRREEQFF.

The chain links TRBV18 to TRBJ2-3; 7 bases are shared with TRBD2. Germline V gives CDR1 KGHSH, CDR2 LQKENI. Losses at the gene ends were 6 bases for V and 6 bases for J; bases not matched to a gene: 9. The CDR3 sequence is 14 residues long. The CDR3 loop reads CASSPWLGGDTQYF. In DNA, the CDR3 is TGTGCCAGCTCCCCTTGGTTGGGGGGGGATACGCAGTATTTT.

V usage is TRBV7-2 and J usage is TRBJ1-2; 9 bases align to TRBD1. This CDR3 comprises 15 residues. The trim removed 4 bases at V and 4 bases at J, leaving 7 bases unmatched. Germline CDR1 and CDR2: SGHTA and FQGNSA. The CDR3 loop is CASSSKVTGGYGYTF. CDR3 nucleotides: TGTGCCAGCAGCTCTAAGGTGACAGGGGGCTATGGCTACACCTTC.

The table lists this clone with a count of one. The chain is built from TRBV7-9 and TRBJ2-1, with 9 nucleotides matching TRBD1. The trim removed 5 bases at V and 7 bases at J, leaving 9 bases unmatched. The CDR3 consists of 15 residues. CDR1 SEHNR and CDR2 FQNEAQ come from the germline V gene (reference sequence). This CDR3 is CASSLWTGDRNEQFF. The CDR3 coding sequence is TGTGCCAGCAGCCTCTGGACAGGGGATAGAAATGAGCAGTTCTTC.

The chain couples TRBV30 to TRBJ2-5; 8 positions match TRBD2. There are 14 residues in the CDR3. Losses at the gene ends were 1 base for V and 4 bases for J; bases not matched to a gene: 5. Germline loops: CDR1 GTSNPN, CDR2 SVGIG (reference sequence). CDR3 sequence: CAWSEILAGETQYF. CDR3 in DNA: TGTGCCTGGAGTGAGATTCTAGCGGGAGAGACCCAGTACTTC.

The chain employs TRBV27 and TRBJ1-1, with TRBD1 matching 8 bases. This CDR3 spans 14 amino acids. The V and J ends lost 3 bases and 7 bases, in that order; junction bases with no gene match: 7. Germline values: CDR1 MNHEY, CDR2 SMNVEV (reference sequence). CDR3 nucleotide sequence: TGTGCCAGCAGTTTCTCCGGACAGGGCATTGAAGCTTTCTTT. Translated, it gives CASSFSGQGIEAFF.

The gene calls are TRBV2 and TRBJ1-4; D is possibly TRBD1 (5 bases). CDR1 and CDR2 (germline): SNHLY, FYNNEI. This CDR3 is built from 16 residues. V was trimmed by 6 bases and J by 0 bases, leaving 14 bases between them. The DNA for the CDR3 is TGTGCCAGCAGCAGGGATGGGGCCGCAACTAATGAAAAACTGTTTTTT. The encoded protein is CASSRDGAATNEKLFF.

In this sample, this clone turned up once. The chain links TRBV6-4 to TRBJ1-2; tentatively, D is TRBD1 (5 bases). V was cut by 0 bases and J by 8 bases, with 13 bases left in between. The CDR3 extends over 14 amino acids. Germline V lookup: CDR1 MRHNA, CDR2 SNTAGT. The CDR3 reads CASSDSGGARGYTF. CDR3 DNA: TGTGCCAGCAGTGACTCCGGTGGGGCTAGAGGCTACACCTTC.

The chain carries TRBV4-3 and TRBJ2-3; 10 nucleotides agree with TRBD2. V lost 0 bases, J lost 3 bases, and 12 bases stayed unmatched. The CDR3 has 19 amino acids. The germline CDR1 and CDR2 sequences are LGHNA and YSLEER. The CDR3 region is CASSQDWLAGVRSTDTQYF. The CDR3 bases are TGCGCCAGCAGCCAAGATTGGCTAGCGGGGGTTAGGAGTACAGATACGCAGTATTTT.